This T cell receptor (beta chain) was profiled in a study of CD8+ T cells in alopecia areata. As for the study in general: A regimen of oral tofacitinib, 5 to 10 mg twice daily, was given to treated patients.

The sequencing template was cDNA reverse transcribed from extracted RNA. Here immunoSEQ multiplex PCR was the method, and the copy in TCRdb shows in-frame clones only, minus some. The sample consists of 130,000 to 150,000 clones, 87% of them appearing once. Concerning this clone: Antigen specificity is unknown.

The germline V gene encodes CDR1 MNHEY and CDR2 SMNVEV (reference sequence). V lost 3 bases and J 10 bases, leaving 7 bases between the germline ends. This CDR3 has 11 residues. Study findings and constraints: Although TCR sharing was seen in mice, sharing across patients was less clear, possibly for HLA-related reasons.

The sequenced sample was CD8+ T cells sorted from blood, obtained at week 0. The clonotype comes from a human donor with alopecia areata. The V call is TRBV27, the J call TRBJ2-1; no definite D call. The CDR3 sequence: CASSFPPEQFF. CDR3 DNA: TGTGCCAGCAGTTTTCCACCCGAGCAGTTCTTC.